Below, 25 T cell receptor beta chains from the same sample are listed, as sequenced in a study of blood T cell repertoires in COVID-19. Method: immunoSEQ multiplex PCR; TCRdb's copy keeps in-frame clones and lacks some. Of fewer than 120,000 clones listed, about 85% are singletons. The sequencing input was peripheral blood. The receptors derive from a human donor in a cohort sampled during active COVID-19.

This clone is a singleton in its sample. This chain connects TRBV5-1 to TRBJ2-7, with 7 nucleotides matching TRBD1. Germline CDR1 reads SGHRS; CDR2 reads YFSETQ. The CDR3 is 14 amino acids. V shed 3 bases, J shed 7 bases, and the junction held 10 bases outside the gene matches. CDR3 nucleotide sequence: TGCGCCAGCAGCTATGGACAGGCATCGGGAGAGCAGTACTTC. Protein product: CASSYGQASGEQYF.

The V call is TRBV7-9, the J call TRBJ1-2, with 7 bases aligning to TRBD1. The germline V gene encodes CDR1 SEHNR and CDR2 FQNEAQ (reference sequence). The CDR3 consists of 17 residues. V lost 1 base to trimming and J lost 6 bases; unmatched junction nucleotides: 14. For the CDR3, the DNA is TGTGCCAGCAGCTTAGGGGAACTGACAGGGTCGGGCCATGGCTACACCTTC. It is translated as CASSLGELTGSGHGYTF.

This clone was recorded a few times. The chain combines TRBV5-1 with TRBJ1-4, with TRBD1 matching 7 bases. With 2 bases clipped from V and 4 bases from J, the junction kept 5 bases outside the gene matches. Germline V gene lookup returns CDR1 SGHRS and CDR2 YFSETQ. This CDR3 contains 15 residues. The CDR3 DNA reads TGCGCCAGCAGCTTACCCGGGACAGATAATGAAAAACTGTTTTTT. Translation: CASSLPGTDNEKLFF.

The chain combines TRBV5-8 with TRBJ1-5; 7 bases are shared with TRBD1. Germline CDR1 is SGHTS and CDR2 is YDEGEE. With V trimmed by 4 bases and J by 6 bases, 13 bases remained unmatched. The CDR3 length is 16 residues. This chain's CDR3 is CASSNPKGASSQPQHF. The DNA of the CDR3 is TGTGCCAGCAGCAACCCTAAGGGGGCGAGTAGTCAGCCCCAGCATTTT.

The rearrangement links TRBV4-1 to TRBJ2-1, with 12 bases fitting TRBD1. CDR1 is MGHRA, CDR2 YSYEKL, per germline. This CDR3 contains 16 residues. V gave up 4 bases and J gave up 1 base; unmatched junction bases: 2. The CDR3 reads CASSRGQGASYNEQFF. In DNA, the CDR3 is TGCGCCAGCAGCCGGGGACAGGGGGCTTCCTACAATGAGCAGTTCTTC.

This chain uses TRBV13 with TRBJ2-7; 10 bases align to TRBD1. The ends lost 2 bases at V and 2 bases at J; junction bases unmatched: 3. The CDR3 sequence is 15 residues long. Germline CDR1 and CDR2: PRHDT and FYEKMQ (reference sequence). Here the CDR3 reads CASSLLGQGTYEQYF. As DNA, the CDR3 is TGTGCCAGCAGCTTATTGGGACAGGGGACCTACGAGCAGTACTTC.

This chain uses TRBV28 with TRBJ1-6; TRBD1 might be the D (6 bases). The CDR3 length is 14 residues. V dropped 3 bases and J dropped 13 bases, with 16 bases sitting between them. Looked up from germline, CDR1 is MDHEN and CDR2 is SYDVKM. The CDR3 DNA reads TGTGCCAGCAGTTTGCAGGGGACAACGGCCCCCCTCCACTTT. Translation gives CASSLQGTTAPLHF.

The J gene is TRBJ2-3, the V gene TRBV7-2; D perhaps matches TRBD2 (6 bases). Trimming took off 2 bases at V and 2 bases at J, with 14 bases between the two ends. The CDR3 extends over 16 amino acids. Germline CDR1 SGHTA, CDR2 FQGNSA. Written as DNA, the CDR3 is TGTGCCAGCAGCTTAATTCCGACGGGACTCACAGATACGCAGTATTTT. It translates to CASSLIPTGLTDTQYF.

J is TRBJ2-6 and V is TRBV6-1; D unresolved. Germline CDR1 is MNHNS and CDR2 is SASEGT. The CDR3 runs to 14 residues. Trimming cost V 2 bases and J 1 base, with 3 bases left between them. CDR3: CASSELSGANVLTF. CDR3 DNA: TGTGCCAGCAGTGAATTATCTGGGGCCAACGTCCTGACTTTC.

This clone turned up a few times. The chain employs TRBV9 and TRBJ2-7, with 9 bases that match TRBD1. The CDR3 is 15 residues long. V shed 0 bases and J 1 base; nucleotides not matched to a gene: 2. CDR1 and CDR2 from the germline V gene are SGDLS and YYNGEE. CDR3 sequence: CASSVGGTGSYEQYF. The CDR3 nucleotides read TGTGCCAGCAGCGTAGGTGGGACAGGGTCCTACGAGCAGTACTTC.

CDR3 in DNA: TGCGCCAGCAGCCAAGTCGGCGGGGTGGCTGGAAACACCATATATTTT. Its translation: CASSQVGGVAGNTIYF. The chain carries TRBV4-3 and TRBJ1-3; D call uncertain. Deletions cut 1 base from V and 2 bases from J, with 12 bases between. Germline CDR1 LGHNA, CDR2 YSLEER. The CDR3 is 16 amino acids.

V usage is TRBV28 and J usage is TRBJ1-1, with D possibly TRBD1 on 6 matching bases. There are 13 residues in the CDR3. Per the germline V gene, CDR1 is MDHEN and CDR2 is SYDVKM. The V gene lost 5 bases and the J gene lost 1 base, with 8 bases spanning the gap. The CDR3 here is CASSTQGNTEAFF. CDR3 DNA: TGTGCCAGCAGTACACAGGGGAACACTGAAGCTTTCTTT.

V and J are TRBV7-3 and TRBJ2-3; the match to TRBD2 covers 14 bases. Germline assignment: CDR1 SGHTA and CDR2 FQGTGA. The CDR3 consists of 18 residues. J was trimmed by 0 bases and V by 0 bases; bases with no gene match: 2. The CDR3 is CASSLTGLAGGSTDTQYF. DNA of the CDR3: TGTGCCAGCAGCTTAACCGGACTAGCGGGGGGAAGCACAGATACGCAGTATTTT.

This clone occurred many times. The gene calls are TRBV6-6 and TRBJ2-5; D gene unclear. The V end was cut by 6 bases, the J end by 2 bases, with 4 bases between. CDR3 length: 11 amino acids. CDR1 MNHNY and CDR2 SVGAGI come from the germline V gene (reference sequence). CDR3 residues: CASSPQETQYF. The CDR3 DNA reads TGTGCCAGCAGCCCGCAAGAGACCCAGTACTTC.

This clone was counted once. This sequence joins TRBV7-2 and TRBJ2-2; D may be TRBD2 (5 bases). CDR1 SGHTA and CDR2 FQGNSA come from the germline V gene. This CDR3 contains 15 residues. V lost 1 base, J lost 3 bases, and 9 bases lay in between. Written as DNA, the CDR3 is TGTGCCAGCAGCTTAGGAGGGCGGTACACCGGGGAGCTGTTTTTT. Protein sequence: CASSLGGRYTGELFF.

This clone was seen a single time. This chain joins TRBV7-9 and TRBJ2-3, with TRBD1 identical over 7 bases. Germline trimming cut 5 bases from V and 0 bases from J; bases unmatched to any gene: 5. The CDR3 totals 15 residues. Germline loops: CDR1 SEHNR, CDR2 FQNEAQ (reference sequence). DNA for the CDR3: TGTGCCAGCAGCCCTGGGACAGAAAGCACAGATACGCAGTATTTT. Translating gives CASSPGTESTDTQYF.

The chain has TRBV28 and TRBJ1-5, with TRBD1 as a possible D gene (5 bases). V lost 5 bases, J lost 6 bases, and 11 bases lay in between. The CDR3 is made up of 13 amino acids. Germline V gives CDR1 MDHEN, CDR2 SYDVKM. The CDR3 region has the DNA TGTGCCAGCAGTATCACGGGGGTTCAGCCCCAGCATTTT. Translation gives CASSITGVQPQHF.

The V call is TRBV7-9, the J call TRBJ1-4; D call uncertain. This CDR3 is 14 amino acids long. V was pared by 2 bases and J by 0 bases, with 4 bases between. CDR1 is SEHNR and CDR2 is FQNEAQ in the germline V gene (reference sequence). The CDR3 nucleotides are TGTGCCAGCAGCTTACAATCAACTAATGAAAAACTGTTTTTT. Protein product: CASSLQSTNEKLFF.

The CDR3 DNA reads TGTGCCAGCAGCCCGCTAGCAGGGGGTGGGGAGACCCAGTACTTC. The encoded protein is CASSPLAGGGETQYF. The chain links TRBV4-2 to TRBJ2-5; 7 bases are a match to TRBD1. V was clipped by 4 bases and J by 5 bases; unmatched bases: 10. Germline V lookup: CDR1 LGHNA, CDR2 YNFKEQ. The CDR3 runs to 15 residues.

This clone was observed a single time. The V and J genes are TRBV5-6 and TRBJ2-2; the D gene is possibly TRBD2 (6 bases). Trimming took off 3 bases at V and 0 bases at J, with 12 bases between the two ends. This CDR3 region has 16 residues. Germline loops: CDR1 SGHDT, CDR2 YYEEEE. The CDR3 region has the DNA TGTGCCAGCAGCTCCACCGGGACTCCGAACACCGGGGAGCTGTTTTTT. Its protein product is CASSSTGTPNTGELFF. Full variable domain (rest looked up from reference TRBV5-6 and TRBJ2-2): DAGVTQSPTHLIKTRGQQVTLRCSPKSGHDTVSWYQQALGQGPQFIFQYYEEEERQRGNFPDRFSGHQFPNYSSELNVNALLLGDSALYLCASSSTGTPNTGELFFGEGSRLTVL.

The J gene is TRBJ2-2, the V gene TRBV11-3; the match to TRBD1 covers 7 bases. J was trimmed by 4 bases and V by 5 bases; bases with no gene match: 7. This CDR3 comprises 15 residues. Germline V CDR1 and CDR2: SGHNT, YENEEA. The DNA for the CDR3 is TGTGCCAGCAGCCTGGACAGGAGAACCACCGGGGAGCTGTTTTTT. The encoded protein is CASSLDRRTTGELFF.

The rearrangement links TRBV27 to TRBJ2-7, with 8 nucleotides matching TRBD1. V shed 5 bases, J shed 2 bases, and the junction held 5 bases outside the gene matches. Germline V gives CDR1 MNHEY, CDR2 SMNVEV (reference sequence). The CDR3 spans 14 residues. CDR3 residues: CASSPGGGTYEQYF. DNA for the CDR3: TGTGCCAGCAGTCCAGGGGGCGGAACCTACGAGCAGTACTTC.

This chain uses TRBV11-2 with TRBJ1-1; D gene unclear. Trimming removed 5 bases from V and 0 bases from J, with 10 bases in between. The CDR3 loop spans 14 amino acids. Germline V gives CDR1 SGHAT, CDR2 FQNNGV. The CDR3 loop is CASSPEAVNTEAFF. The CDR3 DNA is TGTGCCAGCAGCCCTGAGGCGGTGAACACTGAAGCTTTCTTT.

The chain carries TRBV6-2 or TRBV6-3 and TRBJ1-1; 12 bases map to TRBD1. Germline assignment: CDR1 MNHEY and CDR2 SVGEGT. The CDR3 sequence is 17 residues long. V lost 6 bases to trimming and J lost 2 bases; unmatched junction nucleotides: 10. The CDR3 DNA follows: TGTGCCAGCAGACCTCCGGGACAGGGGGCGCGTAACACTGAAGCTTTCTTT. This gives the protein CASRPPGQGARNTEAFF.

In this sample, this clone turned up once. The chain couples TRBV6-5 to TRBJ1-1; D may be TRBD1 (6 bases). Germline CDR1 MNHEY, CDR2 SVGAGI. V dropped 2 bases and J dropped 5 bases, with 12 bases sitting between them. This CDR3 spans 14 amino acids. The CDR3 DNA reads TGTGCCAGCAGTTACCGAGCGCAGGGGACTGAAGCTTTCTTT. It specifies CASSYRAQGTEAFF.